Sequencing of this T cell receptor (beta chain) was carried out in a study of blood T cell repertoires in COVID-19. Background on the study: Specimens from acute and convalescent COVID-19 originated in the United States, Italy and Spain. Sources were T cells, B-cell-depleted T cells, or PBMCs; the material itself was cDNA or gDNA.

Authors' analysis steps: The authors estimated nucleated cell counts from reference gene primer amplification. Clones were sequenced by immunoSEQ multiplex PCR, and TCRdb holds only the in-frame ones, with some missing. That table furnishes V, J and clone size, whereas the DNA furnished D and trimming. The sample yields around 120,000 clones, approximately 82% seen once. This sequence was found in a man aged 65 to 79 with active or convalescent COVID-19. Sequenced sample: peripheral blood.

The CDR3 reads CASSPRENTEAFF. DNA of the CDR3: TGTGCCAGCAGCCCACGGGAGAACACTGAAGCTTTCTTT. The chain links TRBV6-6 to TRBJ1-1, with D unclear. V gave up 6 bases and J gave up 1 base, with 9 bases separating them. Germline assignment: CDR1 MNHNY and CDR2 SVGAGI (reference sequence). The CDR3 has 13 amino acids.